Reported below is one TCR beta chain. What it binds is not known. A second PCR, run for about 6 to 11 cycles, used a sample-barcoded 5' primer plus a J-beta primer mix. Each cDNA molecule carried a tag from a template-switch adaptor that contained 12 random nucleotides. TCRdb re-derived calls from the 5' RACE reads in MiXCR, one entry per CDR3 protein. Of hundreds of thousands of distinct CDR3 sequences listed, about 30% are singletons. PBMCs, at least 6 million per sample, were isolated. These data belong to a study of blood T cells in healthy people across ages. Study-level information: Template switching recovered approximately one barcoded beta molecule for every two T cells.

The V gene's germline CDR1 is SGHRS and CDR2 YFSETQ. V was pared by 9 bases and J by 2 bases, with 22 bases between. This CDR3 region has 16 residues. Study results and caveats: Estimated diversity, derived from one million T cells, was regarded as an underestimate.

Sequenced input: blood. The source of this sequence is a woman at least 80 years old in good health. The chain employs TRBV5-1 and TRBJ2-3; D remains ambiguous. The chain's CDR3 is CATKARYTDNTDTQYF. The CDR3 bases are TGCGCCACAAAAGCCCGTTACACGGATAACACAGATACGCAGTATTTT.